This TCR beta chain comes out of a study of post-analysis software for immune sequencing data (dated by TCRdb to between 2015 and 2017). Context from the whole study: Disease courses on record covered relapsing-remitting, secondary progressive and progressive-relapsing multiple sclerosis, though some patients had no subtype annotation. A subset of samples was prepared in parallel using single-end sample barcoding, then pooled and co-amplified after Illumina adapter ligation. Patient repertoires were compared against around twelve previously published healthy control repertoires from donors aged roughly 6 to 28 years. Paper-wide results and their limitations: The control group was slightly older than the multiple sclerosis patient group. Normalized Chao1 diversity was significantly lower in multiple sclerosis patients than controls, suggesting substantial peripheral T-cell clonal expansion. Significantly higher frequencies in patients than in controls were found for roughly 5 TRBV segments, including TRBV5-6, TRBV5-1 and TRBV20-1. Strong co-clustering of samples prepared in the same batch was shown by direct clustering with F measure, prompting a batch-effect correction.

Per the germline V gene, SGDLS is the CDR1 and YYNGEE is the CDR2. Including cysteine and phenylalanine, the CDR3 has 17 amino acids. Only CDR3 DNA remains: 51 bases, in frame from the first base. The junction shows trimming of 2 bases on V and 5 bases on J, plus 22 bases between the germline ends. Preparation of the library involved PCR. Sequencing took place on an Illumina HiSeq 2500. To reduce PCR and sequencing biases, unique molecular identifiers were incorporated into the TCR beta cDNA libraries. Every 1 to 10 million input T cells yielded 500,000 or so cDNA molecules, meaning each molecule approximated one T cell. The patient libraries were prepared and sequenced using the same protocol as the earlier healthy control dataset. Samples belonging to the same batch were prepared together, multiplexed and sequenced on a shared HiSeq lane. For the original study's pipeline: Raw barcoded reads were processed with MIGEC, and single-read molecular identifier groups were discarded before consensus assembly and CDR3 extraction. Clonotype tables were post-analysed with VDJtools, normalizing diversity by down-sampling all datasets to the smallest sample size. In repertoire overlap clustering, CDR3 amino acid sequences, but not nucleotide sequences, were matched to correct batch-related cross-sample contamination. The public reads were quality trimmed at Q25 with fastp and then assembled into clones with MiXCR by TCRdb, keeping productive beta chains. Each entry is one CDR3 protein sequence, shown with its most common DNA and genes. These V and J calls derive from TCRdb rather than the authors' analysis. The sample table shows 350,000 to 500,000 distinct CDR3 sequences, and over 30% are seen once. The ten largest clones capture roughly 8.2% of the sample.

To demonstrate the VDJtools post-analysis software, TCR beta repertoires were profiled from the peripheral blood of roughly 14 young patients with multiple sclerosis. The multiple sclerosis patients were children and adolescents ranging in age from 6 to 15 years. Worth noting for this clonotype: The target of this receptor is not known. No base quality information exists; no much larger clone differs at one position.

Rearrangement joined TRBV9 to TRBJ2-5; the D gene is perhaps TRBD2, from 6 matching bases. The receptor's source is a girl aged 2 to 9 with multiple sclerosis. The material sequenced was blood. In nucleotides, the sequence is TGTGCCAGCAGCGTTCACAGGTCTAGCGTAGGTGGGGAGACCCAGTACTTC. Translated, it reads CASSVHRSSVGGETQYF.